Reported below is one T cell receptor (beta chain). This table comes from immunoSEQ multiplex PCR, and its TCRdb copy is limited to in-frame clones, with some not included. The profile covers approximately 70,000 clones, with around 88% appearing a single time and 0.7% to 1% taken by the ten largest. V was trimmed by 5 bases and J by 10 bases, leaving 12 bases between them. CDR1 is LNHDA, CDR2 SQIVND, per germline (reference sequence). The CDR3 length is 13 residues. The data are from a study of OX40 agonist ivuxolimab in advanced cancers. The starting material was CD4+ or CD8+ T cells sorted from blood, obtained in a trial of the OX40 agonist ivuxolimab. The source is an adult with an advanced solid tumor such as melanoma, head and neck, liver or kidney cancer. The J gene is TRBJ1-6, the V gene TRBV19; tentative D call: TRBD1 (5 bases). The chain's CDR3 is CASSRQGRSPLHF. As DNA, the CDR3 is TGTGCCAGTAGTCGCCAGGGCCGGTCACCCCTCCACTTT.